This T cell receptor beta chain was sequenced for a study of T cell changes during pregnancy in multiple sclerosis. Profiling relied on immunoSEQ multiplex PCR, and the TCRdb table lists in-frame clones only, not all of them. The table has 50,000 to 60,000 clones, 80% to 90% seen once; the top ten hold just under 0.6%. Germline V gene data show CDR1 as MGHRA and CDR2 as YSYEKL. CDR3 length: 16 amino acids. Germline trimming cut 2 bases from V and 3 bases from J; bases unmatched to any gene: 8. This chain connects TRBV4-1 to TRBJ2-3; 7 positions match TRBD1. Sample: CD4+ T cells from peripheral blood mononuclear cells, taken in the first trimester of pregnancy. The sequence was collected from a female donor with multiple sclerosis, enrolled in a pregnancy study. The CDR3 sequence: CASSQWTGRSTDTQYF. The CDR3 DNA reads TGCGCCAGCAGCCAATGGACAGGCAGAAGTACAGATACGCAGTATTTT.